The T cell receptor beta chain under discussion was sequenced for a study of T cells after yellow fever vaccination. Study-wide background: Libraries from low-cell-number fractions were prepared with the SMART-Seq v4 Ultra Low Input RNA kit.

Overall study results and limits: Weaker overall, the secondary response nonetheless peaked faster (day 5 versus 15). Researchers noted that a small share of clonotypes showed up in both CD4 and CD8 compartments.

This clonotype turned up a few times. The antigen is not known. A universal primer site and UMIs were added as TCR cDNA was made by 5'RACE template switching. Using its own MiXCR run on the 5' RACE reads, TCRdb lists one record per CDR3 protein. Of about 330,000 distinct CDR3 sequences in the sample, over 3.5% were seen once. The source material was PBMCs, sampled 5 days after the yellow fever booster vaccination. The clonotype was recovered from a man in his late teens or twenties who received the YFV17D yellow fever vaccine.

CDR3 DNA sequence: TGTGCCAGCAGCCAAGTAACGTACGAGCAGTACTTC. It codes for CASSQVTYEQYF. J is TRBJ2-7 and V is TRBV3-1; D remains unclear. The CDR3 consists of 12 residues. Per germline, CDR1 LGHDT and CDR2 YNNKEL (reference sequence). The germline V and J ends were trimmed by 1 base and 4 bases, with 5 bases remaining between them.